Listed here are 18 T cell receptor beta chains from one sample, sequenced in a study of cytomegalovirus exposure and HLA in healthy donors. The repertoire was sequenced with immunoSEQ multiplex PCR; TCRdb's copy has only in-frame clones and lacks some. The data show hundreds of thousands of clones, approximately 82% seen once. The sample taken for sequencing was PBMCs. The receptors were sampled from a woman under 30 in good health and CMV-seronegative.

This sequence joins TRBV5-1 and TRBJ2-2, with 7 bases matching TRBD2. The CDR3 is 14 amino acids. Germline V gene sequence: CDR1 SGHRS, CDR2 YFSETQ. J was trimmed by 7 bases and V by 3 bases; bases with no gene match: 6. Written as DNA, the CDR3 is TGCGCCAGCAGCTCCAGGGAGGGTATCGGGGAGCTGTTTTTT. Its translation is CASSSREGIGELFF.

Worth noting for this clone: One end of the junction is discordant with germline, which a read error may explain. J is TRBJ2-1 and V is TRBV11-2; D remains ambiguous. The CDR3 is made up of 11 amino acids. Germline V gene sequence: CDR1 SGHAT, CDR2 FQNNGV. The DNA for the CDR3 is TGTGCCAGCAGCGTAGACAATGAGCAGTTCTTC. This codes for CASSVDNEQFF.

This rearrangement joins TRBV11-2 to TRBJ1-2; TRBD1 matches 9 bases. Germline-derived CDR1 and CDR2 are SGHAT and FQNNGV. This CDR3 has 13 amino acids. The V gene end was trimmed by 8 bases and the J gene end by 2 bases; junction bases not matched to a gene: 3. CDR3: CASHGQGNYGYTF. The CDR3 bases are TGTGCCAGCCACGGACAGGGGAACTATGGCTACACCTTC.

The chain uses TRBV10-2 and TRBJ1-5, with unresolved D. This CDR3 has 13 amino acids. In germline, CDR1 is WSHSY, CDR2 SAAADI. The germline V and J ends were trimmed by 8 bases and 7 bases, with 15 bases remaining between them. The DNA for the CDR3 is TGCGCCAGCCGTAACCCGGGGAACCAGCCCCAGCATTTT. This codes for CASRNPGNQPQHF.

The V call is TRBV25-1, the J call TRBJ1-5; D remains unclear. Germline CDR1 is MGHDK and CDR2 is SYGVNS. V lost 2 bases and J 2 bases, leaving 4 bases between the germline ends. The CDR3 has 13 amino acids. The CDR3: CASSEGGNQPQHF. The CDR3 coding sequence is TGTGCCAGCAGTGAAGGCGGCAATCAGCCCCAGCATTTT.

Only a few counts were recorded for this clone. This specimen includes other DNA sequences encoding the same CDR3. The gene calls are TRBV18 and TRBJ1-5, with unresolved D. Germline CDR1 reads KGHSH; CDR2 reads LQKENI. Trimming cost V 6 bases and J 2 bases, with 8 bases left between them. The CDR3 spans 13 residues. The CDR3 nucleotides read TGTGCCAGCTCCCCCCAAGGCAATCAGCCCCAGCATTTT. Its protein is CASSPQGNQPQHF.

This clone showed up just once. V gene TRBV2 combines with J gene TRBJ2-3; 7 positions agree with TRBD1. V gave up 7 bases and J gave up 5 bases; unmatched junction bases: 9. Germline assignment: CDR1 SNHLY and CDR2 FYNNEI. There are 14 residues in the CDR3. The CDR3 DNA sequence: TGTGCCAGCAACGTAGACAGGGAGCAAGATACGCAGTATTTT. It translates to CASNVDREQDTQYF. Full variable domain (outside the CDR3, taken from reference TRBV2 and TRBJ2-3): EPEVTQTPSHQVTQMGQEVILRCVPISNHLYFYWYRQILGQKVEFLVSFYNNEISEKSEIFDDQFSVERPDGSNFTLKIRSTKLEDSAMYFCASNVDREQDTQYFGPGTRLTVL.

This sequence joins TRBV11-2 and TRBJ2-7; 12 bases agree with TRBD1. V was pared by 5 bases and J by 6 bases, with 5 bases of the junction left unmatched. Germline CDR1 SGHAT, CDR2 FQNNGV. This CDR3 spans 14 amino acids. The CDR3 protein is CASSTGTGGGEQYF. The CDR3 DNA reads TGTGCCAGCAGCACGGGGACAGGGGGCGGCGAGCAGTACTTC.

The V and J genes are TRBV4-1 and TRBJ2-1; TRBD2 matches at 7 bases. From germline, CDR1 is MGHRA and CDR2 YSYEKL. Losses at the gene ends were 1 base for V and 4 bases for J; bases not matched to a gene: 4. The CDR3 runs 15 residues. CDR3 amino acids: CASSQGLAAYNEQFF. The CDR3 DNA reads TGCGCCAGCAGCCAAGGACTAGCCGCTTACAATGAGCAGTTCTTC.

CDR3 amino acids: CASSRGTGGTEAFF. CDR3 nucleotides: TGCGCCAGCAGCCGCGGGACAGGGGGCACTGAAGCTTTCTTT. The V call is TRBV4-1, the J call TRBJ1-1; 11 bases line up with TRBD1. Germline CDR1 MGHRA, CDR2 YSYEKL. This CDR3 contains 14 residues. Trimming removed 4 bases from V and 4 bases from J; junction bases left unmatched: 2.

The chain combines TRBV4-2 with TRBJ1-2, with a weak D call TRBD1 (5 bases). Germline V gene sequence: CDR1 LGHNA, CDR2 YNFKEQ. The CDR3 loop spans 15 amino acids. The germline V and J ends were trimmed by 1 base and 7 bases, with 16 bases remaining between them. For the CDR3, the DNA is TGTGCCAGCAGCCAAGTTTTGGTCAGGGTAATTGGCTACACCTTC. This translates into CASSQVLVRVIGYTF.

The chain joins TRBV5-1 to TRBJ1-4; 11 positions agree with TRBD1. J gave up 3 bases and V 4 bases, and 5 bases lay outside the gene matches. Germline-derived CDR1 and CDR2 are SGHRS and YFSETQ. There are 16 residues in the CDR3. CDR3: CASSRGQGVANEKLFF. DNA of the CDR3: TGCGCCAGCAGCCGGGGACAGGGGGTAGCTAATGAAAAACTGTTTTTT.

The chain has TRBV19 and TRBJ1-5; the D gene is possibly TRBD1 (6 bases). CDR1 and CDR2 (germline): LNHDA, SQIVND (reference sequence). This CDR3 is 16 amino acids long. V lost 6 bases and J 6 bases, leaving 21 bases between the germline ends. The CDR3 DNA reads TGTGCCAGTAGCCTTGGGGGGGCCCCCGGCGGTCAGCCCCAGCATTTT. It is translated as CASSLGGAPGGQPQHF.

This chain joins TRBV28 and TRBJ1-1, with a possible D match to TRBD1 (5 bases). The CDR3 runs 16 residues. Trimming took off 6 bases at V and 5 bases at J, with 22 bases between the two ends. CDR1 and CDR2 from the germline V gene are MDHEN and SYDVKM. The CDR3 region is CASSPASGPGGTEAFF. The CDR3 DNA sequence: TGTGCCAGCAGCCCTGCATCGGGCCCGGGGGGTACTGAAGCTTTCTTT.

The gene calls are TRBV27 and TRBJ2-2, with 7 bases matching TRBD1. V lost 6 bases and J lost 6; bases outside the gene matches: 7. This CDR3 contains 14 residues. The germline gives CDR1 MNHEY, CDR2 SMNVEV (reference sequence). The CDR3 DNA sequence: TGTGCCAGCAGCCCACAGGGGATGGCCGGGGAGCTGTTTTTT. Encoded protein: CASSPQGMAGELFF.

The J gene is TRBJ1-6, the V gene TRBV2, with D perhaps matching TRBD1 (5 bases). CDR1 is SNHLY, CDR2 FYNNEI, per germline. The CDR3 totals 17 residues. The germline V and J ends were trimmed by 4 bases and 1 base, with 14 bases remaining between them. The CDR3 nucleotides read TGTGCCAGCAGTGTGGGGCAGGGATTATCCTATAATTCACCCCTCCACTTT. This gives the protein CASSVGQGLSYNSPLHF.

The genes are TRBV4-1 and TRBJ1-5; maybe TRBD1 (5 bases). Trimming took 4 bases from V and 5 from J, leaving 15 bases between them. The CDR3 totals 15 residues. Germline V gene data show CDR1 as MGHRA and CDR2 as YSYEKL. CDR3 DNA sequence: TGCGCCAGCAGCCGATGGCATGCGGGGGATCAGCCCCAGCATTTT. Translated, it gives CASSRWHAGDQPQHF.

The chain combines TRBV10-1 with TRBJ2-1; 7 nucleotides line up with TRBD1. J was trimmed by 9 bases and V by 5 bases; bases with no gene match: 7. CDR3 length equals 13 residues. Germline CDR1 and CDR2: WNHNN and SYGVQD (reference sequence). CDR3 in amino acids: CASSPFEGAEQFF. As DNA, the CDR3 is TGCGCCAGCAGTCCTTTTGAGGGGGCTGAGCAGTTCTTC.